The present T cell receptor beta chain was sequenced within a study of T cell clones after liver transplantation (dated by TCRdb to about 2019). Background for the entire study: Samples were obtained from ITN030ST, a randomized trial in which withdrawal of immunosuppression was attempted within 2 years of liver transplantation. Third party-reactive TCRbeta sequences were also identified from pre-transplant MLRs to serve as an antigen-independent comparator for donor-reactive sequences. No induction therapy was given to the subjects, and standard immunosuppression was administered until randomization at 12-24 months post-transplant. Three of the eight recipients were HCV-positive; the others were transplanted for non-autoimmune, non-viral indications. Blood samples were taken pre-transplant, pre-randomization before withdrawal, and post-randomization after full withdrawal or failed withdrawal. To count as tolerant, a recipient had to stay completely off immunosuppression for at least one year without liver enzymes climbing beyond twice the upper limit of normal. Of the 8 liver transplant recipients making up the studied cohort, 3 were classified as tolerant and 5 as non-tolerant. Donor-reactive T cell clones were identified by TCRbeta sequencing after a pre-transplant mixed lymphocyte reaction and then tracked in post-transplant blood.

Frozen genomic DNA underwent high-throughput TCRbeta CDR3 sequencing by immunoSEQ, including PCR amplification, mapping, bias correction and internal controls. Under the source paper's analysis protocol: Only productive rearrangements were retained, and each unique TCRbeta sequence was defined by its CDR3 nucleotide sequence together with its V and J gene. A sequence counted as donor-reactive only if the sequence showed at least 5-fold expansion in CFSE-low cells compared with unstimulated pre-transplant cells and had a frequency of at least 0.01%. Per-subject minimum frequency thresholds, based on the lowest-template unstimulated sample, ensured at least 90% detection power. Jensen-Shannon divergence between the top 1000 TCRbeta sequences post- versus pre-transplant served as the measure of repertoire turnover. Changes in detection of donor-reactive sequences were assessed with two-sided Fisher's exact tests. The table comes from immuneACCESS by way of TCRdb, which keeps in-frame sequences with V and J called. Part of the clones is missing from these tables; in studies checked, under half for an unresolved V gene and the rest for unknown reasons. V, J and clone size were drawn from that table, and D and trimming were deduced from the DNA. Within this sample are 20,000 to 25,000 clones, with more than 65% of them counted one time only. The top ten constitute roughly 33% of the sample.

The research as a whole found: The decline in donor-reactive sequences exceeded the decline in third party-reactive sequences, suggesting partial antigen-specific deletion that was unrelated to withdrawal success. Circulating donor-reactive CD4 TCRbeta sequences fell significantly post-transplant in 5 of 8 subjects, irrespective of tolerance or HCV status. In two subjects, low numbers of available donor cells limited the measurable donor-reactive repertoire. The conclusions were considered preliminary, being limited by small, heterogeneous patient numbers and non-standardized post-transplant time points. Since no allograft tissue specimens were available, donor-reactive T cells may have migrated into the graft instead of being deleted. Once repertoire turnover was taken into account, donor-reactive detection showed a significant reduction for CD4 in 7 of 8 subjects and for CD8 in 8 of 8.

Germline trimming: 4 bases from V, 2 bases from J; junction bases outside gene matches: 8. The CDR3 measures 16 amino acids from cysteine to phenylalanine. The only DNA kept is the CDR3, 48 bases in frame from the first base. CDR1 and CDR2, per the germline V gene (reference sequence), are LNHNV and YYDKDF. In its sample, this clone was seen once. This receptor's antigen is unknown. One base away there is no much larger clone; base qualities are not given. Thawed unstimulated PBMCs were stained for CD3, CD4 and CD8 and FACS-sorted into CD3+CD4+ and CD3+CD8+ populations. Each of the 8 studied subjects was randomized to immunosuppression withdrawal. The Qiagen DNeasy Blood and Tissue Kit was used for genomic DNA isolation.

The TCR was taken from a human patient who received a liver transplant. Following a transplant, some T lymphocytes may have been derived from the graft donor. The sequences come from CD8+ T cells from blood, collected roughly 55 months after liver transplant. Rearrangement joined TRBV15 to TRBJ2-5, and 9 bases in between align with TRBD1. The CDR3 loop reads CATSNQQGARQETQYF. The sequenced DNA is TGTGCCACCAGCAATCAACAGGGGGCCCGTCAAGAGACCCAGTACTTC.